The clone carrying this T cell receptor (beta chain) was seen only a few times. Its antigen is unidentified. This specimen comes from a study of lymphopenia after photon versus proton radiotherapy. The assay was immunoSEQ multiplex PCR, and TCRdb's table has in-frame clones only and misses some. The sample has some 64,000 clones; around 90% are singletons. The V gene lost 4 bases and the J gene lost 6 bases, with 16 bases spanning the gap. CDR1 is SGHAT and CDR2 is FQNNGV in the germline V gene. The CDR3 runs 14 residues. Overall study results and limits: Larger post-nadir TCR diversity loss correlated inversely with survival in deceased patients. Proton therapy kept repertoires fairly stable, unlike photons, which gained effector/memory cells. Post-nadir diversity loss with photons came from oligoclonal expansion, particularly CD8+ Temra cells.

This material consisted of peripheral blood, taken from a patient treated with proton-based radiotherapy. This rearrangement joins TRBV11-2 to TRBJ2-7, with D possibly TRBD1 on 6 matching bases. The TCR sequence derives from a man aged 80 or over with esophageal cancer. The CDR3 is CASSYSGQGSEQYF. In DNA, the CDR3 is TGTGCCAGCAGCTATTCGGGACAAGGTAGCGAGCAGTACTTC.